This T cell receptor beta chain was recorded in a study of OX40 agonist ivuxolimab in advanced cancers. About the study as a whole: Ivuxolimab was a fully human IgG2 agonistic monoclonal antibody targeting the costimulatory receptor OX40 (CD134). Of the 50 to 55 patients in dose escalation, about 20 had hepatocellular carcinoma, some 15 had melanoma, 9 had renal cell carcinoma and 9 had head and neck cancer. Intravenous ivuxolimab was administered to patients every 2 weeks at six dose levels: 0.01, 0.1, 0.3, 1.5, 3 and 10 mg/kg. The paper describes the monotherapy dose-escalation part (N = 52 patients) of the phase I trial of ivuxolimab. Patients were allowed to have had prior anti-PD-1, anti-PD-L1 or anti-CTLA-4 therapy, and approximately 40% of the dose-escalation patients had previously received checkpoint inhibitors. Partial responses were achieved by three dose-escalation patients, of whom one had hepatocellular carcinoma and two had cutaneous melanoma. In the dose-escalation cohort, approximately 82% of patients were male, and the mean age was approximately 60 years, with a range of about 23 to 85. The point of sequencing TCRbeta in the periphery was to test whether ivuxolimab changed TCR sequence diversity and drove clonal T-cell expansion. Study-wide conclusions, independent of this receptor: Partial responders in the 0.1-3.0 mg/kg groups had among the lowest normalized peripheral clonal expansion, especially among CD8+ T cells. Low levels of normalized T-cell clonal expansion were also seen in some patients who did not respond. The antigen specificity of the clonally expanded peripheral T cells was not determined. At doses of 0.1 to 3.0 mg/kg, clonal expansion of both CD4+ and CD8+ blood T cells was observed from baseline to week 6. On average, CD8+ T cells showed more expanded clones than CD4+ T cells after ivuxolimab.

The trial excluded patients who had a history of autoimmune disease or who were on systemic immunosuppression. Peripheral blood for TCR sequencing was collected from all dose cohorts at baseline, on cycle 4 day 1, and on cycle 7 day 1. Samples came from an open-label, multicenter, first-in-human phase I dose-escalation trial of ivuxolimab. Adults with locally advanced or metastatic melanoma, renal cell carcinoma, hepatocellular carcinoma or head and neck squamous cell carcinoma were enrolled in the trial. Before TCR sequencing, CD4+ and CD8+ T cells were separately sorted from peripheral blood. Turning to this clone: Which antigen it targets is not known. No much larger clone exists at a distance of one base, and base qualities are not known.

For sequencing of the TCRbeta CDR3 region, genomic DNA was extracted from the sorted cells. The immunoSEQ Assay was used for sequencing of TCRbeta CDR3 regions. Sourced from immuneACCESS, this table was stored by TCRdb with only in-frame sequences that have V and J called. A share of the clones is absent; for the studies checked, an unresolved V gene accounts for under half, and the remainder has no known explanation. Within this sample are about 89,000 clones, with around nine tenths of them counted one time only. The ten largest clones take up roughly 0.3% of the sample. From cysteine to phenylalanine, the CDR3 is 15 amino acids long. The only DNA kept is the CDR3, 45 bases in frame from the first base. V is cut back by 6 bases and J by 1 base, with 0 bases in the junction unmatched. The germline V gene yields SNHLY for CDR1 and FYNNEI for CDR2.

This sequence was found in an adult with an advanced solid tumor such as melanoma, head and neck, liver or kidney cancer. The rearrangement combines TRBV2 with TRBJ2-2; 12 bases in between match TRBD2. Sequenced here: CD4+ or CD8+ T cells sorted from blood, sampled in a trial of the OX40 agonist ivuxolimab. The CDR3 region: CASRGLAGNTGELFF. The DNA is TGTGCCAGCAGGGGACTAGCGGGGAACACCGGGGAGCTGTTTTTT.